These 16 T cell receptor beta chains came from one sample sequenced in a study of blood T cell repertoires in COVID-19. Produced via immunoSEQ multiplex PCR; TCRdb's table is partial and in-frame only. There are around 130,000 clones in the sample; around 89% occur only once, and 15% to 20% lies in the top ten. The sequencing sample was made of peripheral blood. The receptors were sampled from a man aged 45 to 65 with active or convalescent COVID-19.

V gene TRBV19 combines with J gene TRBJ2-1, with 7 nucleotides matching TRBD1. The CDR3 is 13 residues long. Losses at the gene ends were 3 bases for V and 13 bases for J; bases not matched to a gene: 9. Germline CDR1 is LNHDA and CDR2 is SQIVND (reference sequence). This chain's CDR3 is CASSMGTAGPQFF. Here the CDR3 DNA reads TGTGCCAGTAGTATGGGGACAGCAGGCCCCCAGTTCTTC.

The V gene is TRBV9, the J gene TRBJ2-2; D is unclear. V lost 0 bases, J lost 0 bases, and 6 bases lay in between. The CDR3 totals 15 residues. Germline loops: CDR1 SGDLS, CDR2 YYNGEE. The CDR3 loop reads CASSVDGTNTGELFF. As DNA, the CDR3 is TGTGCCAGCAGCGTAGACGGTACGAACACCGGGGAGCTGTTTTTT.

This chain connects TRBV18 to TRBJ1-3, with D perhaps matching TRBD1 (6 bases). CDR3 length: 16 amino acids. V was shortened by 3 bases and J by 0 bases, with 12 bases between the two germline ends. In germline, CDR1 is KGHSH, CDR2 LQKENI. As DNA, the CDR3 is TGTGCCAGCTCACCCAACAGGGCGGACTCTGGAAACACCATATATTTT. It translates to CASSPNRADSGNTIYF.

This clone was observed once. The V call is TRBV5-1, the J call TRBJ2-7, with D possibly TRBD1 on 6 matching bases. The ends were cut back, 0 bases at V and 6 bases at J, with 13 bases in the middle. The CDR3 is made up of 14 amino acids. Germline lookup yields CDR1 SGHRS and CDR2 YFSETQ. CDR3 in amino acids: CASSLETGNSEQYF. CDR3 coding DNA: TGCGCCAGCAGCTTGGAAACAGGGAATAGCGAGCAGTACTTC.

CDR3 coding DNA: TGTGCCAGCAGTTACTCAGGGGGTAGGAACACTGAAGCTTTCTTT. It translates to CASSYSGGRNTEAFF. The chain couples TRBV6-5 to TRBJ1-1, with D tentatively TRBD1 (6 bases). The CDR3 runs 15 residues. The V gene lost 0 bases and the J gene lost 1 base, with 9 bases spanning the gap. Germline CDR1 MNHEY, CDR2 SVGAGI.

This chain links TRBV30 with TRBJ2-7, with 7 bases matching TRBD1. V shed 3 bases, J shed 2 bases, and the junction held 7 bases outside the gene matches. Germline V CDR1 and CDR2: GTSNPN, SVGIG (reference sequence). This CDR3 is 14 amino acids long. DNA for the CDR3: TGTGCCTGGAGACAGCCGGGACAGCCCTACGAGCAGTACTTC. Translating gives CAWRQPGQPYEQYF.

The chain is built from TRBV11-2 and TRBJ1-1; TRBD1 might be the D (6 bases). The germline CDR1 and CDR2 sequences are SGHAT and FQNNGV. The CDR3 has 15 residues. V was pared by 1 base and J by 6 bases, with 15 bases between. CDR3 region: CASSLGPDRRPEAFF. The CDR3 DNA reads as TGTGCCAGCAGCTTAGGTCCGGACAGAAGGCCTGAAGCTTTCTTT. The full variable domain, its missing parts supplied by reference TRBV11-2 and TRBJ1-1, is EAGVAQSPRYKIIEKRQSVAFWCNPISGHATLYWYQQILGQGPKLLIQFQNNGVVDDSQLPKDRFSAERLKGVDSTLKIQPAKLEDSAVYLCASSLGPDRRPEAFFGQGTRLTVV.

The gene calls are TRBV5-5 and TRBJ1-2; D unclear. Trimming cost V 0 bases and J 2 bases, with 8 bases left between them. This CDR3 is built from 14 residues. CDR1 and CDR2 (germline): SGHKS, YYEKEE (reference sequence). CDR3 amino acids: CASSLAGVNYGYTF. The CDR3, as DNA: TGTGCCAGCAGCTTGGCGGGAGTCAACTATGGCTACACCTTC.

This clone was detected only once. CDR3 amino acids: CATSDLTWGQGGTGELFF. CDR3 nucleotide sequence: TGTGCCACCAGTGATTTAACTTGGGGGCAGGGCGGCACCGGGGAGCTGTTTTTT. The chain couples TRBV24-1 to TRBJ2-2; perhaps TRBD1 as D (6 bases). The CDR3 loop spans 18 amino acids. Between the trimmed V and J ends, which lost 1 base and 4 bases, there was a span of 18 bases. CDR1 and CDR2 from the germline V gene are KGHDR and SFDVKD.

The rearrangement joins TRBV10-1 to TRBJ2-7; TRBD2 matches 11 bases. The CDR3 spans 13 residues. V dropped 6 bases and J dropped 4; count of bases not matched to a gene: 2. Germline loops: CDR1 WNHNN, CDR2 SYGVQD (reference sequence). CDR3 residues: CASSPSGRYEQYF. The DNA for the CDR3 is TGCGCCAGCAGCCCTAGCGGGAGGTACGAGCAGTACTTC.

The chain combines TRBV6-5 with TRBJ1-5; 9 positions match TRBD1. J lost 2 bases, V lost 6 bases, and 2 bases had no gene match. This CDR3 is 14 amino acids long. Germline V gene sequence: CDR1 MNHEY, CDR2 SVGAGI. CDR3 sequence: CASRGQGGNQPQHF. In DNA form, the CDR3 reads TGTGCCAGCAGGGGACAGGGTGGCAATCAGCCCCAGCATTTT.

This sequence joins TRBV18 and TRBJ2-2; no clear D. There are 15 residues in the CDR3. Trimming stripped 1 base from V and 7 bases from J, with 13 bases between. Germline CDR1 and CDR2: KGHSH and LQKENI. The CDR3 DNA follows: TGTGCCAGCTCACCACTCGATCGCCCGGGCGGGGAGCTGTTTTTT. Translated, it gives CASSPLDRPGGELFF.

V and J are TRBV19 and TRBJ1-1; D not certain. This CDR3 has 12 amino acids. The V end lost 5 bases, the J end lost 0 bases, and 4 bases lay between the germline ends. Per germline, CDR1 LNHDA and CDR2 SQIVND (reference sequence). The CDR3 reads CASSGLNTEAFF. The CDR3 nucleotides are TGTGCCAGTAGTGGCCTGAACACTGAAGCTTTCTTT.

This clone has a single count. The V and J genes are TRBV6-1 and TRBJ1-2; 9 bases agree with TRBD1. Germline CDR1 reads MNHNS; CDR2 reads SASEGT. The J segment lost 8 bases and the V segment lost 3 bases, leaving 16 bases of the junction unmatched. This CDR3 has 17 amino acids. The CDR3 reads CASSESGGTGKVGGYTF. The DNA of the CDR3 is TGTGCCAGCAGTGAGAGCGGAGGGACAGGGAAGGTGGGAGGCTACACCTTC.

J is TRBJ2-1 and V is TRBV29-1; possibly TRBD1 for D (6 bases). The germline V gene has CDR1 SQVTM and CDR2 ANQGSEA. Deletions cut 4 bases from V and 5 bases from J, with 21 bases between. The CDR3 covers 16 residues. This CDR3 reads CSVGGVWGQVDNEQFF. CDR3 nucleotides: TGCAGCGTTGGTGGCGTATGGGGGCAGGTTGACAATGAGCAGTTCTTC.

The chain combines TRBV6-5 with TRBJ2-2; 9 nucleotides agree with TRBD1. Germline V gene sequence: CDR1 MNHEY, CDR2 SVGAGI. With 7 bases clipped from V and 7 bases from J, the junction kept 7 bases outside the gene matches. This CDR3 has 14 residues. CDR3 amino acids: CASKGDRDYGELFF. CDR3 bases: TGTGCCAGCAAAGGGGACAGGGACTACGGGGAGCTGTTTTTT.